The clone carrying this TCR beta chain has more than one count but fewer than ten. Its antigen is still unknown. This record comes from a study of cytomegalovirus exposure and HLA in healthy donors. Whole-study results and caveats: According to a later analysis, donors in an Asian-associated ancestry cluster reportedly had fewer N-insertions than the approximately 730-donor mean. About 87% or about 30% of the time was how often most TCR beta V segments were productive, according to an earlier analysis. Specific recognition of CMV antigens was confirmed in vitro for three chains (all CMV-associated).

Germline assignment: CDR1 SGHRS and CDR2 YFSETQ. CDR3 length equals 14 residues. V shed 3 bases, J shed 5 bases, and the junction held 6 bases outside the gene matches. The PCR ran on 60 Vbeta and 13 Jbeta primers. The repertoire was sequenced with immunoSEQ multiplex PCR; TCRdb's copy has only in-frame clones and lacks some. This sample has approximately 180,000 clones; over 9.5% occur once, and the top ten carry under 10%. V and J are TRBV5-1 and TRBJ2-3; 7 bases fit TRBD2. The receptor comes from a man in his fifties in good health and CMV-seropositive. Sample: PBMCs. The CDR3 DNA follows: TGCGCCAGCAGCTCCCCAGGGAGGGGAGATACGCAGTATTTT. Translated: CASSSPGRGDTQYF.